This T cell receptor (beta chain) was sequenced for a study of CD8+ T cells in alopecia areata listed by TCRdb under 2018. Concerning the study at large: The study used high-throughput TCRbeta sequencing to examine T cell clonal expansion in alopecia areata, in both the C3H/HeJ mouse model and human patients. Clonality in the scalp was compared among normal scalp (n=4), patchy alopecia areata scalp (n=8), and alopecia totalis/universalis scalp (n=8). Scalp tissue and sorted CD4+ and CD8+ peripheral blood T cells from patchy and totalis/universalis alopecia areata patients and from healthy controls were covered by human TCRbeta sequencing. Amplification of TCRbeta CDR3 regions was done by immunoSEQ multiplex PCR using 35 Vbeta forward primers and 13 Jbeta reverse primers. RNA was extracted with the PAXgene miRNA kit for fixed scalp, the miRNeasy kit for PBMCs, and the RNeasy kit for mouse skin.

Broad study findings and their caveats: Compared with mice, TCR sequences shared between patients were less clear, possibly partly because of HLA diversity across the patient population. Compared with normal scalp, lesional scalp, particularly in alopecia totalis/universalis, had higher clonality and more expanded CD8+ clones, which suggests antigenic drive. Unlike mouse skin, which is dominated by gammadelta T cells, normal human skin has resident alphabeta T cells that are also sequenced, and this complicates analysis of the scalp TCR repertoire.

As for this clone: The clone's antigen remains unknown. Base qualities are missing; no much larger clone stands one base away.

For four to six biomarker-study patients, CD4+ cells were further sorted into CD25+CD127- cells. Lesional scalp punch biopsies and peripheral blood were collected from alopecia areata patients. After PBMCs were isolated by density centrifugation and stained for CD3, CD4 and CD8, a FACSAria was used to sort CD4+ and CD8+ T cells. The untreated alopecia areata patients were recruited through a multicenter biomarker study. The library was obtained by the immunoSEQ multiplex PCR assay. RNA was extracted from all samples and reverse transcribed into cDNA, which served as template for TCR sequencing. SuperScript III was used for first-strand cDNA synthesis, primed with a 2:1 mix of oligo-dT and random hexamers. A synthetic immune receptor repertoire was used to gauge amplification bias, and whatever bias remained was removed computationally. The authors processed their data as follows. Raw reads were preprocessed to remove errors, and CDR3 was defined by IMGT conventions from the conserved cysteine to phenylalanine. To get clonality, Shannon entropy was normalized by log2 of the number of productive unique TCRs and the result was subtracted from 1. Whether each scalp clone was CD4 or CD8 was inferred by checking scalp TCRbeta sequences against the CD4 and CD8 repertoires from sorted blood. Not all clones reach the TCRdb copy of this immuneACCESS table, which keeps in-frame sequences only. Checked studies attribute under half of the gap to unresolved V genes and leave the rest unexplained. That table furnishes V, J and clone size, whereas the DNA furnished D and trimming. The sample includes 30,000 to 45,000 clones, with 45% to 55% observed a single time. Approximately 1.7% of the sample is in the top ten clones.

This sequence was found in a human donor with alopecia areata. Sequencing was performed on CD4+ Tregs sorted from blood.

The DNA reads as follows: TGTGCCAGCAAGGGGACAGGGAATACCTGGGGCGGGGAGCTGTTTTTT. It specifies CASKGTGNTWGGELFF. The sequence is built from TRBV27 and TRBJ2-2, with 9 junctional bases fitting TRBD1. Based on the germline V gene (reference sequence), the CDR1 and CDR2 sequences are MNHEY and SMNVEV. The CDR3 runs 16 amino acids, cysteine and phenylalanine included. This entry keeps only the CDR3 DNA: 48 bases, framed from base 1. V is pruned by 7 bases and J by 7 bases, leaving 13 bases of the junction without a gene match.